This passage covers 30 T cell receptor beta chains from one sample sequenced in a study of OX40 agonist ivuxolimab in advanced cancers. Clones were sequenced by immunoSEQ multiplex PCR, and TCRdb holds only the in-frame ones, with some missing. Of around 95,000 clones in the sample, around 92% were seen once. Here the sequenced sample was CD4+ or CD8+ T cells sorted from blood, taken in a trial of the OX40 agonist ivuxolimab. These receptor sequences come from an adult with an advanced solid tumor such as melanoma, head and neck, liver or kidney cancer.

The chain combines TRBV18 with TRBJ2-3; D remains unclear. V lost 3 bases to trimming and J lost 8 bases, with 9 bases between them. Germline loops: CDR1 KGHSH, CDR2 LQKENI. The CDR3 is 12 amino acids. CDR3 in amino acids: CASSPDRFTQYF. The CDR3 nucleotides read TGTGCCAGCTCACCTGACCGATTTACGCAGTATTTT. The full variable domain, rest sourced from reference TRBV18 and TRBJ2-3, is NAGVMQNPRHLVRRRGQEARLRCSPMKGHSHVYWYRQLPEEGLKFMVYLQKENIIDESGMPKERFSAEFPKEGPSILRIQQVVRGDSAAYFCASSPDRFTQYFGPGTRLTVL.

V usage is TRBV19 and J usage is TRBJ1-5; D uncertain. Trimming took off 1 base at V and 6 bases at J, with 13 bases between the two ends. Germline-derived CDR1 and CDR2 are LNHDA and SQIVND (reference sequence). The CDR3 consists of 15 residues. CDR3 DNA: TGTGCCAGTAGTATAGTCGAGGGAGTCGGTCAGCCCCAGCATTTT. Protein sequence: CASSIVEGVGQPQHF.

The chain uses TRBV30 and TRBJ2-3; 10 positions match TRBD2. The V gene end was trimmed by 3 bases and the J gene end by 1 base; junction bases not matched to a gene: 4. The CDR3 is 15 residues long. CDR1 is GTSNPN and CDR2 is SVGIG in the germline V gene (reference sequence). For the CDR3, the DNA is TGTGCCTGGAGATTAGCGGGAGGTGGCACAGATACGCAGTATTTT. This gives the protein CAWRLAGGGTDTQYF.

The chain recombines TRBV7-2 with TRBJ1-2; no reliable D call. Germline V gene sequence: CDR1 SGHTA, CDR2 FQGNSA. Deletions cut 1 base from V and 5 bases from J, with 8 bases between. The CDR3 has 13 residues. CDR3 amino acids: CASSLGPRYGYTF. The CDR3, as DNA: TGTGCCAGCAGCTTAGGACCGAGGTATGGCTACACCTTC.

The chain uses TRBV5-1 and TRBJ2-2; D might be TRBD1 (6 bases). V gave up 2 bases and J gave up 2 bases, with 13 bases separating them. This CDR3 contains 16 residues. Germline CDR1 SGHRS, CDR2 YFSETQ. The CDR3 sequence: CASSFLRQENTGELFF. The CDR3 coding sequence is TGCGCCAGCAGCTTTCTTAGACAGGAAAACACCGGGGAGCTGTTTTTT.

The V gene is TRBV7-8, the J gene TRBJ2-3; D gene uncertain. Between the trimmed V and J ends, which lost 3 bases and 3 bases, there was a span of 19 bases. CDR3 length: 17 residues. CDR1 is SGHVS, CDR2 FQNEAQ, per germline. CDR3 coding DNA: TGTGCCAGCAGCTTTCCCCCCGGCTGGCGCAGGACAGATACGCAGTATTTT. Encoded protein: CASSFPPGWRRTDTQYF.

The gene calls are TRBV23-1 and TRBJ2-6; TRBD1 matches 7 bases. TRBV23-1 is given ORF status, its function remaining uncertain. This CDR3 is 18 amino acids long. V shed 0 bases, J shed 4 bases, and the junction held 9 bases outside the gene matches. The CDR3 spells CASSQSYDRALGANVLTF. CDR3 nucleotides: TGCGCCAGCAGTCAATCTTACGACAGGGCGTTAGGGGCCAACGTCCTGACTTTC.

This sequence joins TRBV11-3 and TRBJ2-1; no reliable D call. The V and J ends lost 5 bases and 8 bases respectively, with 10 bases between them. Germline CDR1 SGHNT, CDR2 YENEEA. The CDR3 is made up of 12 amino acids. The CDR3 region is CASSPGGHEQFF. The CDR3 nucleotides are TGTGCCAGCAGCCCAGGCGGCCATGAGCAGTTCTTC.

V gene TRBV30 combines with J gene TRBJ1-5, with 10 bases identical to TRBD1. The CDR3 totals 16 residues. With V trimmed by 3 bases and J by 6 bases, 11 bases remained unmatched. Germline V gene data show CDR1 as GTSNPN and CDR2 as SVGIG (reference sequence). CDR3 nucleotide sequence: TGTGCCTGGAGCCAGGACAGGGGGATTGTACCTCAGCCCCAGCATTTT. Protein: CAWSQDRGIVPQPQHF.

The rearrangement links TRBV9 to TRBJ2-5, with D possibly matching TRBD1 (6 bases). V was pared by 4 bases and J by 5 bases, with 9 bases between. The germline gives CDR1 SGDLS, CDR2 YYNGEE. CDR3 length: 12 amino acids. The DNA of the CDR3 is TGTGCCAGCAGCCCTAGGGGGGAGACCCAGTACTTC. It codes for CASSPRGETQYF.

The gene calls are TRBV7-2 and TRBJ1-5; D unresolved. Germline CDR1 is SGHTA and CDR2 is FQGNSA. The CDR3 is made up of 13 amino acids. Trimming pared 1 base from V and 6 bases from J, leaving 7 bases between. The CDR3 loop reads CASSLDWVQPQHF. CDR3 nucleotide sequence: TGTGCCAGCAGCTTAGATTGGGTTCAGCCCCAGCATTTT.

In this sample, this clone turned up once. The rearrangement links TRBV5-4 to TRBJ1-2, with D hard to call. Trimming took 4 bases from V and 2 from J, leaving 3 bases between them. Per germline, CDR1 SGHNT and CDR2 YYREEE (reference sequence). This CDR3 contains 11 residues. Here the CDR3 reads CASSLNYGYTF. CDR3 in DNA: TGTGCCAGCAGCCTGAACTATGGCTACACCTTC. The full variable domain, its missing parts supplied by reference TRBV5-4 and TRBJ1-2, is ETGVTQSPTHLIKTRGQQVTLRCSSQSGHNTVSWYQQALGQGPQFIFQYYREEENGRGNFPPRFSGLQFPNYSSELNVNALELDDSALYLCASSLNYGYTFGSGTRLTVV.

The gene calls are TRBV4-2 and TRBJ1-5; D is undetermined. The CDR3 length is 14 residues. Germline lookup yields CDR1 LGHNA and CDR2 YNFKEQ. Trimming stripped 4 bases from V and 5 bases from J, with 12 bases between. Written as DNA, the CDR3 is TGTGCCAGCAGCCTCGGGAGGACGGATCAGCCCCAGCATTTT. It encodes CASSLGRTDQPQHF.

V is TRBV2 and J is TRBJ2-1, with D unclear. The CDR3 consists of 14 residues. V was pared by 1 base and J by 4 bases, with 8 bases between. Germline V gene sequence: CDR1 SNHLY, CDR2 FYNNEI. The CDR3 DNA sequence: TGTGCCAGCAGTGAAGGGACCCCGTACAATGAGCAGTTCTTC. Protein product: CASSEGTPYNEQFF. The full variable domain, its missing parts supplied by reference TRBV2 and TRBJ2-1, is EPEVTQTPSHQVTQMGQEVILRCVPISNHLYFYWYRQILGQKVEFLVSFYNNEISEKSEIFDDQFSVERPDGSNFTLKIRSTKLEDSAMYFCASSEGTPYNEQFFGPGTRLTVL.

The chain carries TRBV7-6 and TRBJ1-6; TRBD1 aligns across 8 bases. The CDR3 totals 15 residues. V shed 1 base and J 5 bases; nucleotides not matched to a gene: 1. CDR1 is SGHVS, CDR2 FNYEAQ, per germline. CDR3 loop: CASSLGQGNNSPLHF. The CDR3 DNA reads TGTGCCAGCAGCTTAGGACAGGGGAATAATTCACCCCTCCACTTT.

The gene calls are TRBV28 and TRBJ1-2, with D possibly being TRBD1 (6 bases). V shed 4 bases and J shed 5 bases, with 17 bases lying between them. In germline, CDR1 is MDHEN, CDR2 SYDVKM. The CDR3 runs 15 residues. DNA for the CDR3: TGTGCCAGCAGTTGGGGGGCAGGGTTACATTATGGCTACACCTTC. This translates into CASSWGAGLHYGYTF.

The V call is TRBV9, the J call TRBJ2-2; no clear D gene. V shed 3 bases and J shed 1 base, with 7 bases lying between them. Germline CDR1 and CDR2: SGDLS and YYNGEE. This CDR3 spans 14 amino acids. The CDR3 region is CASSESLNTGELFF. CDR3 in DNA: TGTGCCAGCAGCGAATCACTGAACACCGGGGAGCTGTTTTTT.

The chain employs TRBV28 and TRBJ1-1; a weak D match, TRBD1 (6 bases). Germline V gives CDR1 MDHEN, CDR2 SYDVKM. The CDR3 runs to 14 residues. Between the trimmed V and J ends, which lost 4 bases and 5 bases, there was a span of 14 bases. In nucleotides, the CDR3 is TGTGCCAGCAGTTACACAGGGTTAAGGACTGAAGCTTTCTTT. Translated, it gives CASSYTGLRTEAFF.

This clone was seen a few times. DNA for the CDR3: TGTGCCAGCAGCACAGCCGGGACAATCCCAGATACGCAGTATTTT. Translating gives CASSTAGTIPDTQYF. The rearrangement uses TRBV7-9 and TRBJ2-3; a possible D gene is TRBD1 (6 bases). Trimming shortened V by 5 bases and J by 4 bases, and 16 bases separated the two germline ends. The CDR3 loop spans 15 amino acids. The germline CDR1 and CDR2 sequences are SEHNR and FQNEAQ (reference sequence). The full variable domain, in which reference TRBV7-9 and TRBJ2-3 provide the parts outside the CDR3, is DTGVSQNPRHKITKRGQNVTFRCDPISEHNRLYWYRQTLGQGPEFLTYFQNEAQLEKSRLLSDRFSAERPKGSFSTLEIQRTEQGDSAMYLCASSTAGTIPDTQYFGPGTRLTVL.

This clone was counted a few times. V is TRBV11-1 and J is TRBJ2-3, with TRBD1 identical over 7 bases. CDR3 length equals 15 residues. The ends lost 6 bases at V and 0 bases at J; junction bases unmatched: 6. Looked up from germline, CDR1 is SGHAT and CDR2 is FQDESV (reference sequence). Here the CDR3 reads CASRFDRASTDTQYF. The CDR3 DNA reads as TGTGCCAGCAGGTTCGACAGGGCTAGCACAGATACGCAGTATTTT.

This chain uses TRBV2 with TRBJ1-3; possible D gene TRBD1, 6 bases. The V end lost 6 bases, the J end lost 0 bases, and 15 bases lay between the germline ends. The CDR3 spans 16 residues. Germline V CDR1 and CDR2: SNHLY, FYNNEI. The DNA of the CDR3 is TGTGCCAGCAGCCTCGGGACATTCAGCTCTGGAAACACCATATATTTT. Translation: CASSLGTFSSGNTIYF.

The chain employs TRBV6-5 and TRBJ2-1, with D uncertain. This CDR3 is built from 12 residues. CDR1 is MNHEY, CDR2 SVGAGI, per germline. V lost 0 bases and J lost 10, with 7 bases in between. The DNA for the CDR3 is TGTGCCAGCAGTTACTCGCGCCGAGAGCAGTTCTTC. Its translation is CASSYSRREQFF.

The chain links TRBV12-5 to TRBJ1-3; D remains unclear. The CDR3 contains 18 residues. Per germline, CDR1 LGHNT and CDR2 FRNRAP. V was cut by 0 bases and J by 3 bases, with 18 bases left in between. This chain's CDR3 is CASGLVEGWVQFGNTIYF. The CDR3 DNA follows: TGTGCTAGTGGTTTGGTCGAGGGCTGGGTTCAATTTGGAAACACCATATATTTT.

This chain joins TRBV28 and TRBJ1-5; no clear D. Germline V CDR1 and CDR2: MDHEN, SYDVKM. V was trimmed by 5 bases and J by 5 bases, leaving 10 bases between them. CDR3 length: 13 residues. CDR3 sequence reads: CASSGRFYQPQHF. CDR3 in DNA: TGTGCCAGCAGTGGCAGGTTTTATCAGCCCCAGCATTTT.

The chain carries TRBV5-1 and TRBJ2-3; D is uncertain. V shed 1 base and J shed 2 bases, with 8 bases lying between them. The CDR3 extends over 14 amino acids. Germline V gene sequence: CDR1 SGHRS, CDR2 YFSETQ. In DNA, the CDR3 is TGCGCCAGCAGCTTGTTGCCCTACACAGATACGCAGTATTTT. This codes for CASSLLPYTDTQYF.

This clone was recorded once. J is TRBJ2-1 and V is TRBV2; 10 nucleotides agree with TRBD1. The CDR3 sequence is 15 residues long. J lost 2 bases, V lost 6 bases, and 4 bases had no gene match. From germline, CDR1 is SNHLY and CDR2 FYNNEI. CDR3 coding DNA: TGTGCCAGCAGCCTAGACAGGGGGCCCTACAATGAGCAGTTCTTC. As protein: CASSLDRGPYNEQFF. The variable domain in full, with the rest retrieved from reference TRBV2 and TRBJ2-1, is EPEVTQTPSHQVTQMGQEVILRCVPISNHLYFYWYRQILGQKVEFLVSFYNNEISEKSEIFDDQFSVERPDGSNFTLKIRSTKLEDSAMYFCASSLDRGPYNEQFFGPGTRLTVL.

V and J are TRBV21-1 and TRBJ2-1; the listed D gene, TRBD1, was not tested against the DNA. TRBV21-1 is recorded as a pseudogene. The CDR3 consists of 18 residues. The CDR3 here is CASSKGVRGQLYYNEQFF. In DNA form, the CDR3 reads TGTGCCAGCAGCAAAGGCGTAAGGGGACAGTTGTACTACAATGAGCAGTTCTTC.

CDR3 residues: CASTDRGEETQYF. The CDR3 DNA reads TGTGCCAGCACAGACAGGGGGGAAGAGACCCAGTACTTC. The chain couples TRBV2 to TRBJ2-5; 9 bases align to TRBD1. The V gene's germline CDR1 is SNHLY and CDR2 FYNNEI. The J segment lost 3 bases and the V segment lost 7 bases, leaving 3 bases of the junction unmatched. The CDR3 has 13 amino acids.

The chain links TRBV2 to TRBJ2-2, with 10 nucleotides matching TRBD2. The CDR3 is 16 amino acids. Germline trimming cut 4 bases from V and 7 bases from J; bases unmatched to any gene: 9. CDR1 and CDR2 (germline): SNHLY, FYNNEI. This chain's CDR3 is CASSGLAGEFGGELFF. For the CDR3, the DNA is TGTGCCAGCAGTGGCCTAGCGGGAGAATTTGGCGGGGAGCTGTTTTTT.

The chain links TRBV6-5 to TRBJ2-5; D may be TRBD1 (5 bases). There are 14 residues in the CDR3. Germline V CDR1 and CDR2: MNHEY, SVGAGI. Trimming shortened V by 5 bases and J by 1 base, and 11 bases separated the two germline ends. The CDR3 DNA reads as TGTGCCAGCAGTCCCCGTCAGGGCCAAGAGACCCAGTACTTC. It translates to CASSPRQGQETQYF.